Each of the 3 T cell receptor beta chains below was sequenced from the same sample in a study of lymphopenia after photon versus proton radiotherapy. Here immunoSEQ multiplex PCR was the method, and the copy in TCRdb shows in-frame clones only, minus some. The table includes about 29,000 clones, roughly 90% detected once. Here the sequenced sample was peripheral blood, taken from a patient treated with proton-based radiotherapy. Source of these receptors: a woman aged 60-75 years with cholangiocarcinoma. Some clones in this sample may be carry-over from other donors' samples.

The rearrangement joins TRBV7-2 to TRBJ1-5; 9 bases fit TRBD1. This CDR3 contains 14 residues. V shed 5 bases, J shed 6 bases, and the junction held 5 bases outside the gene matches. In germline, CDR1 is SGHTA, CDR2 FQGNSA. CDR3 amino acids: CASSQGQGGQPQHF. In DNA form, the CDR3 reads TGTGCCAGCAGCCAGGGACAGGGTGGTCAGCCCCAGCATTTT. The full variable domain, in which reference TRBV7-2 and TRBJ1-5 provide the parts outside the CDR3, is GAGVSQSPSNKVTEKGKDVELRCDPISGHTALYWYRQSLGQGLEFLIYFQGNSAPDKSGLPSDRFSAERTGGSVSTLTIQRTQQEDSAVYLCASSQGQGGQPQHFGDGTRLSIL.

The V gene is TRBV4-3, the J gene TRBJ2-2; D is undetermined. Trimming pared 0 bases from V and 3 bases from J, leaving 2 bases between. This CDR3 spans 13 amino acids. Germline V gene lookup returns CDR1 LGHNA and CDR2 YSLEER. In DNA form, the CDR3 reads TGCGCCAGCAGCCAAGAACACACCGGGGAGCTGTTTTTT. Translation gives CASSQEHTGELFF.

There are a few counts of this clone. The chain is built from TRBV11-2 and TRBJ1-3; possibly TRBD1 for D (5 bases). V gave up 7 bases and J gave up 3 bases, with 19 bases separating them. From germline, CDR1 is SGHAT and CDR2 FQNNGV. CDR3 length equals 16 residues. This CDR3 is CASTPYGGAFGNTIYF. In DNA form, the CDR3 reads TGTGCCAGCACCCCTTACGGAGGGGCCTTTGGAAACACCATATATTTT.